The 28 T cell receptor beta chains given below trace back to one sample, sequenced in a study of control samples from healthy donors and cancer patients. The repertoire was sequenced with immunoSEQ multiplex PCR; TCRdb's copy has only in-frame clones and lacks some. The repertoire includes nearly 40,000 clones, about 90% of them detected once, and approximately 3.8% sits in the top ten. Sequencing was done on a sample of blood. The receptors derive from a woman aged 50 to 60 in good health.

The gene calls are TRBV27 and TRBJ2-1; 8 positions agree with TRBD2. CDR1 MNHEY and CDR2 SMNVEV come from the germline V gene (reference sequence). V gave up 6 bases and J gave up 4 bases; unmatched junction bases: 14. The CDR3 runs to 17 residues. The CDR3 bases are TGTGCCAGCAGATCCCCCCAGTCGGGGGGGCGATACAATGAGCAGTTCTTC. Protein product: CASRSPQSGGRYNEQFF.

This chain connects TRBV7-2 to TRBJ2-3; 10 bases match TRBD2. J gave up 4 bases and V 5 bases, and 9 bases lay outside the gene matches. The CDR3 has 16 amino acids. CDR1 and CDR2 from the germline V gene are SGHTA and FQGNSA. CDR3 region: CASSIKSGGESDTQYF. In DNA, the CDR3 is TGTGCCAGCAGCATAAAAAGCGGGGGGGAATCAGATACGCAGTATTTT.

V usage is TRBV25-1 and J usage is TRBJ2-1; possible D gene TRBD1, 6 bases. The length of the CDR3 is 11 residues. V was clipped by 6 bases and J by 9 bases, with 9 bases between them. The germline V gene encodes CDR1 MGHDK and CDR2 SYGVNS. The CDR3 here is CASSYRVEQFF. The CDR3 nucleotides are TGTGCCAGCAGCTACAGGGTTGAGCAGTTCTTC.

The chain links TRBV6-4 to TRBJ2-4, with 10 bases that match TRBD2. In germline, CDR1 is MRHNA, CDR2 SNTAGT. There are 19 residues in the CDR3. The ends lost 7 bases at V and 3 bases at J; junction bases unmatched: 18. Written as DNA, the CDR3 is TGTGCCAGCATTCGAAAGTCCAGCGGGGGGGCCGGCGTCAAAAACATTCAGTACTTC. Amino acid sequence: CASIRKSSGGAGVKNIQYF.

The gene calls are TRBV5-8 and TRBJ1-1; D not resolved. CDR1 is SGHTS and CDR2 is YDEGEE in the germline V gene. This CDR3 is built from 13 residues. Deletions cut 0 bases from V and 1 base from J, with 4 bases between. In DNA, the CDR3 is TGTGCCAGCAGCTTGGTCAGGAACACTGAAGCTTTCTTT. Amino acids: CASSLVRNTEAFF.

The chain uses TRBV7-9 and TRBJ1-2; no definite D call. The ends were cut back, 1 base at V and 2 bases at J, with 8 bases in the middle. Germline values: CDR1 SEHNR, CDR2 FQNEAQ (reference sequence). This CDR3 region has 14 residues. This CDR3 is CASSLDTANYGYTF. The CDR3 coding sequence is TGTGCCAGCAGCTTAGATACAGCAAACTATGGCTACACCTTC.

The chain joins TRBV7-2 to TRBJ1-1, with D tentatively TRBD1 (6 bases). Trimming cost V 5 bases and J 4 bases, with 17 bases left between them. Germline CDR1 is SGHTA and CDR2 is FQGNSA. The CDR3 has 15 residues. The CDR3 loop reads CASSPRRDIGTEAFF. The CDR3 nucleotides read TGTGCCAGCAGCCCTCGAAGGGACATTGGCACTGAAGCTTTCTTT.

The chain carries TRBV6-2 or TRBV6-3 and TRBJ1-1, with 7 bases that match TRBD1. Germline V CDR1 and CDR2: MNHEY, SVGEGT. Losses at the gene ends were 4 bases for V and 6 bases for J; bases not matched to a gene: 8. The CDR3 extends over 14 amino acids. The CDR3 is CASSSFSRGSEAFF. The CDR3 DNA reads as TGTGCCAGCAGTTCATTCTCCAGGGGGTCTGAAGCTTTCTTT.

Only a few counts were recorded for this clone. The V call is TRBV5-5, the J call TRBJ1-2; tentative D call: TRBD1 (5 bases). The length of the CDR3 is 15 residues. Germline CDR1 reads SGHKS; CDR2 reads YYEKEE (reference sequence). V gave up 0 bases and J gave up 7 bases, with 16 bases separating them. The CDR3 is CASSLEGLQSGGYTF. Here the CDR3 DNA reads TGTGCCAGCAGCTTGGAGGGACTTCAATCGGGTGGCTACACCTTC.

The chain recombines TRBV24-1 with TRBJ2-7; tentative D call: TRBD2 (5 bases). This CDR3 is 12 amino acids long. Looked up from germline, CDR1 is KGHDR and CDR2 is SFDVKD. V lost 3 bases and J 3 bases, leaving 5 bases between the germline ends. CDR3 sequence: CATSDRGYEQYF. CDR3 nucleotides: TGTGCCACCAGTGATCGGGGCTACGAGCAGTACTTC.

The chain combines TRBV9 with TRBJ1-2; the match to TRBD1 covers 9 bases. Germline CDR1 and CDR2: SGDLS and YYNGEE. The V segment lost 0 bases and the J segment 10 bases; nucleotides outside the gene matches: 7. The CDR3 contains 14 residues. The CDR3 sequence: CASSVESDRGYYTF. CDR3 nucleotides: TGTGCCAGCAGCGTAGAGTCGGACAGGGGATACTACACCTTC. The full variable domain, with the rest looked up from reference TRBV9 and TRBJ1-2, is DSGVTQTPKHLITATGQRVTLRCSPRSGDLSVYWYQQSLDQGLQFLIQYYNGEERAKGNILERFSAQQFPDLHSELNLSSLELGDSALYFCASSVESDRGYYTFGSGTRLTVV.

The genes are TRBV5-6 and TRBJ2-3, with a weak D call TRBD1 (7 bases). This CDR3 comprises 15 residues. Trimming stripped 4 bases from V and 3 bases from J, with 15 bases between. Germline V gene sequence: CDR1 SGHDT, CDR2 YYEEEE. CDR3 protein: CASSQQGTLTDTQYF. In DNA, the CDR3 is TGTGCCAGCAGCCAACAGGGGACTCTAACAGATACGCAGTATTTT.

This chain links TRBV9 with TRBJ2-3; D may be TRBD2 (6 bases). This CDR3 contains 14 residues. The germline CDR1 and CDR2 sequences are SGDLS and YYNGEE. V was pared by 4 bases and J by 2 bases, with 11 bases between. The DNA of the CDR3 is TGTGCCAGCAGCCCGGGACTTATCACAGATACGCAGTATTTT. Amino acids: CASSPGLITDTQYF.

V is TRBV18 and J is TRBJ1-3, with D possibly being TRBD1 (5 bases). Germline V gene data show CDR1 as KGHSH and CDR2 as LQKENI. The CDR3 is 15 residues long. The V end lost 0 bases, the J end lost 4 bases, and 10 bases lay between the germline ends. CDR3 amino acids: CASSPPAGYGNTIYF. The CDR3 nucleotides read TGTGCCAGCTCACCACCGGCAGGGTACGGAAACACCATATATTTT.

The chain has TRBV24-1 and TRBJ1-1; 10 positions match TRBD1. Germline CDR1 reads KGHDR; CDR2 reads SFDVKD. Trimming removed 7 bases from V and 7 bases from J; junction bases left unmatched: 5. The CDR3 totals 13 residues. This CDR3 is CATSSRDRGEAFF. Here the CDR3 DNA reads TGTGCCACCAGCTCCCGGGACAGGGGTGAAGCTTTCTTT.

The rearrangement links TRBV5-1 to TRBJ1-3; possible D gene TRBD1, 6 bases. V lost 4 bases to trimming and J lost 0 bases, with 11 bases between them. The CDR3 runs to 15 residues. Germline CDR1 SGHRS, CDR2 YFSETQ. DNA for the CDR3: TGCGCCAGCAGCCGAGGGACAAACTCTGGAAACACCATATATTTT. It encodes CASSRGTNSGNTIYF.

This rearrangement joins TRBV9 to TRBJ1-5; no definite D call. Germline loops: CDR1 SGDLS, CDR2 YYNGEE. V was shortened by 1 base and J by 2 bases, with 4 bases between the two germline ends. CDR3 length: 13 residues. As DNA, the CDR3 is TGTGCCAGCAGCGTATGGGGCAATCAGCCCCAGCATTTT. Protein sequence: CASSVWGNQPQHF.

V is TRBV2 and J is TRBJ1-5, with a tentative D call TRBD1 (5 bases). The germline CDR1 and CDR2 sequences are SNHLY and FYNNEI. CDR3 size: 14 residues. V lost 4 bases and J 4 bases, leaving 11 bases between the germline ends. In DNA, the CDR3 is TGTGCCAGCAGTGCGACAGAAAGAAATCAGCCCCAGCATTTT. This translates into CASSATERNQPQHF.

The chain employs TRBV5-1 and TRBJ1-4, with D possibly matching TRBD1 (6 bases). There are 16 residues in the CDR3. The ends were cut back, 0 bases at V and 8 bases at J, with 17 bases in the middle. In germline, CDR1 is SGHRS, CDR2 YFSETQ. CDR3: CASSLGDGGYEEKLFF. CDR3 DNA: TGCGCCAGCAGCTTGGGCGATGGGGGCTATGAGGAAAAACTGTTTTTT.

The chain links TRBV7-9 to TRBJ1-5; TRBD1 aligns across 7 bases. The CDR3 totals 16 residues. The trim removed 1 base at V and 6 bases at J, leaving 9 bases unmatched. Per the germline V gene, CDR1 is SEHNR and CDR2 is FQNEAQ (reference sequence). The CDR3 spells CASSLDGYRGIQPQHF. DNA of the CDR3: TGTGCCAGCAGCTTAGATGGTTACAGGGGAATTCAGCCCCAGCATTTT.

This chain's CDR3 is CASSVDPWGSGELFF. CDR3 nucleotides: TGTGCCAGCAGCGTAGACCCTTGGGGCTCCGGGGAGCTGTTTTTT. The V and J genes are TRBV9 and TRBJ2-2; D may be TRBD1 (5 bases). V lost 0 bases, J lost 6 bases, and 12 bases lay in between. The CDR3 runs to 15 residues. Germline V gives CDR1 SGDLS, CDR2 YYNGEE.

The CDR3 loop is CAITVEANYGYTF. CDR3 coding DNA: TGTGCCATCACCGTAGAAGCTAACTATGGCTACACCTTC. The chain recombines TRBV10-3 with TRBJ1-2; D unclear. The length of the CDR3 is 13 residues. The germline CDR1 and CDR2 sequences are ENHRY and SYGVKD. Between the trimmed V and J ends, which lost 7 bases and 0 bases, there was a span of 9 bases.

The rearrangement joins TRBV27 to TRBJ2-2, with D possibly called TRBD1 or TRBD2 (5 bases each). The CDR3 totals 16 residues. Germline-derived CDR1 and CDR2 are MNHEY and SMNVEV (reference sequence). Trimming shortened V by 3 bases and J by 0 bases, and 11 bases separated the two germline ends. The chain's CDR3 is CASSFRGRTNTGELFF. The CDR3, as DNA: TGTGCCAGCAGTTTCCGGGGACGGACGAACACCGGGGAGCTGTTTTTT.

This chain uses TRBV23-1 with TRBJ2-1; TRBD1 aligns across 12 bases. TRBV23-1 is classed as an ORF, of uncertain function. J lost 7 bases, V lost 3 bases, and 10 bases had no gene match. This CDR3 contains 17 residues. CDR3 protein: CASSHRTGTGGINEQFF. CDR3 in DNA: TGCGCCAGCAGTCATCGAACCGGGACAGGGGGCATTAATGAGCAGTTCTTC.

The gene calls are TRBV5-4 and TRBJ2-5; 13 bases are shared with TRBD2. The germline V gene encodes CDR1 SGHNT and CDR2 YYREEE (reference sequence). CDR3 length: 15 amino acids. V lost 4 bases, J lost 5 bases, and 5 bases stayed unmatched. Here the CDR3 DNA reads TGTGCCAGCAGCAGGGAACTAGCGGGGGGGGAGACCCAGTACTTC. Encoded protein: CASSRELAGGETQYF.

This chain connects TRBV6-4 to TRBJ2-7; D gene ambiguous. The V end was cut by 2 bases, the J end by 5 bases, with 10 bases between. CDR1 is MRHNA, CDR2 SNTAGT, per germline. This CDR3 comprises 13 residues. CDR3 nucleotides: TGTGCCAGCAGTGACCCTGGCGGACACGAGCAGTACTTC. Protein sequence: CASSDPGGHEQYF.

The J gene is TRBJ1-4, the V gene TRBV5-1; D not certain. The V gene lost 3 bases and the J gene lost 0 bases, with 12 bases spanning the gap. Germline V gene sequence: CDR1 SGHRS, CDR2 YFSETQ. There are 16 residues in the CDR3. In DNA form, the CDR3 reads TGCGCCAGCAGCTCCGCTGGTGGGTCAACTAATGAAAAACTGTTTTTT. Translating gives CASSSAGGSTNEKLFF.

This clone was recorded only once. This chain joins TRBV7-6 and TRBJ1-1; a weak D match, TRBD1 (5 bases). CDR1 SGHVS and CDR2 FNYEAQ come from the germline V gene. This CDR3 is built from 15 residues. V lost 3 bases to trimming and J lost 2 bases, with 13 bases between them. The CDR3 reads CASSLGGDGNTEAFF. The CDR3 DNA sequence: TGTGCCAGCAGCTTGGGGGGGGACGGAAACACTGAAGCTTTCTTT.